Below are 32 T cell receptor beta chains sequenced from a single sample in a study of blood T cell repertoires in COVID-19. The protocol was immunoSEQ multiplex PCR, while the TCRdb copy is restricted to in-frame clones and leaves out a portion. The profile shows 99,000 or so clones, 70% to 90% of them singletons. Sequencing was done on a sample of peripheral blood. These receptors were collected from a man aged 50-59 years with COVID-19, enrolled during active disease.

In DNA form, the CDR3 reads TGTGCCAGCAGTCCTAGACAAAGAGGGAGTGAAGCTTTCTTT. This sequence encodes CASSPRQRGSEAFF. This chain links TRBV6-5 with TRBJ1-1, with unresolved D. The CDR3 sequence is 14 residues long. The V end lost 5 bases, the J end lost 7 bases, and 17 bases lay between the germline ends. Germline V gives CDR1 MNHEY, CDR2 SVGAGI.

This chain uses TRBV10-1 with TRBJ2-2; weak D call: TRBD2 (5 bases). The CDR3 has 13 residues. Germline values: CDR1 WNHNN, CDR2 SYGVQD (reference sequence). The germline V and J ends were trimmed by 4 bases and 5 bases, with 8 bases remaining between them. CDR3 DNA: TGCGCCAGCAGTGGATGGAGGACCGGGGAGCTGTTTTTT. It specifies CASSGWRTGELFF.

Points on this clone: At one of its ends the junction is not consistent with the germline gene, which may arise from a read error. The CDR3 reads CASREDREVQPQHF. Here the CDR3 DNA reads TGTGCCAGCAGAGAAGACAGGGAAGTACAACCCCAGCATTTT. This chain connects TRBV6-1 to TRBJ1-5, with 7 bases aligning to TRBD1. Germline V CDR1 and CDR2: MNHNS, SASEGT. The CDR3 totals 14 residues.

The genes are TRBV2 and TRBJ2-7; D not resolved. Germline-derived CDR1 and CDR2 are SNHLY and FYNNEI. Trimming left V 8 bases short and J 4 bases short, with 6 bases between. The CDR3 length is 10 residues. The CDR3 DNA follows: TGTGCCAGCGGAGAGTACGAGCAGTACTTC. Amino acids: CASGEYEQYF.

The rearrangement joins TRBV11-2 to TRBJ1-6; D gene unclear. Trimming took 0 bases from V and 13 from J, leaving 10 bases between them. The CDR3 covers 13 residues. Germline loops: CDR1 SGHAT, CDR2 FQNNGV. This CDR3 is CASSLDRGSPLHF. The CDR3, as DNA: TGTGCCAGCAGCTTAGACCGCGGCTCGCCCCTCCACTTT.

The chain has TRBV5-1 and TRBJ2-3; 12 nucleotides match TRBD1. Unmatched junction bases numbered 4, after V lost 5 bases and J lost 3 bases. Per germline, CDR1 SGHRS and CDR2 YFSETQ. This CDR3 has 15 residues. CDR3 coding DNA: TGCGCCAGCAGGGAGGGACAGGGGGCAACAGATACGCAGTATTTT. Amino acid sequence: CASREGQGATDTQYF.

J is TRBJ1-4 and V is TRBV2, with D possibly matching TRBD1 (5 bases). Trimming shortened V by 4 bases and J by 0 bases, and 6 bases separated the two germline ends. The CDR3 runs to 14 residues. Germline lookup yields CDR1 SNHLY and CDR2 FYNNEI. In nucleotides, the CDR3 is TGTGCCAGCAGTGGGGGCGCAACTAATGAAAAACTGTTTTTT. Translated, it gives CASSGGATNEKLFF.

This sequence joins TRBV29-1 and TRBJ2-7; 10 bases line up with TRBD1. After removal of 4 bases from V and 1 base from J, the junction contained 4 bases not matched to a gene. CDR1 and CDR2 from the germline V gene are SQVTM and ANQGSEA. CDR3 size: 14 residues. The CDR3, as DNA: TGCAGCGTTGCGGGACAGGGGTTATCCTACGAGCAGTACTTC. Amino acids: CSVAGQGLSYEQYF.

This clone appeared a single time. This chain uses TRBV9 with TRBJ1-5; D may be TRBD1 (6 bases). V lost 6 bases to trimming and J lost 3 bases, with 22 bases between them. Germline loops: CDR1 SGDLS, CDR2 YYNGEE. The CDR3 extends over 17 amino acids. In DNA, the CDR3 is TGTGCCAGCACCCGAGGGGGTTTCGGGTCTATCAATCAGCCCCAGCATTTT. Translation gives CASTRGGFGSINQPQHF. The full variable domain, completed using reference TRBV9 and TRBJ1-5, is DSGVTQTPKHLITATGQRVTLRCSPRSGDLSVYWYQQSLDQGLQFLIQYYNGEERAKGNILERFSAQQFPDLHSELNLSSLELGDSALYFCASTRGGFGSINQPQHFGDGTRLSIL.

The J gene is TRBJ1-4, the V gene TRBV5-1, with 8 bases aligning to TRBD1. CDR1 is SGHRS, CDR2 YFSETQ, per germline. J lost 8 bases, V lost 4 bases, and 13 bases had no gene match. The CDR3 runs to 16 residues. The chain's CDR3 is CASSRTSGQVYEKLFF. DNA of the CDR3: TGCGCCAGCAGCCGGACCTCGGGACAGGTTTACGAAAAACTGTTTTTT.

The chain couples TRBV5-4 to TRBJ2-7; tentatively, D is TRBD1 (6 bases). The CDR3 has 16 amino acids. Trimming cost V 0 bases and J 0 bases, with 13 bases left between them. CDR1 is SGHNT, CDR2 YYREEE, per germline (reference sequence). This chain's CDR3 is CASSLGGQSVSYEQYF. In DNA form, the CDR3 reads TGTGCCAGCAGCTTGGGGGGGCAGAGTGTCTCCTACGAGCAGTACTTC. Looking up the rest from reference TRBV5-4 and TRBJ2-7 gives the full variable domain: ETGVTQSPTHLIKTRGQQVTLRCSSQSGHNTVSWYQQALGQGPQFIFQYYREEENGRGNFPPRFSGLQFPNYSSELNVNALELDDSALYLCASSLGGQSVSYEQYFGPGTRLTVT.

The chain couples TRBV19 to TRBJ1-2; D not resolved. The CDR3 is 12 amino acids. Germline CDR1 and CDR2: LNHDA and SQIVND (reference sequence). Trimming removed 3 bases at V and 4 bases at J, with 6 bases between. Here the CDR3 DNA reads TGTGCCAGTAGTATTGGGCCCTATGGCTACACCTTC. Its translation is CASSIGPYGYTF.

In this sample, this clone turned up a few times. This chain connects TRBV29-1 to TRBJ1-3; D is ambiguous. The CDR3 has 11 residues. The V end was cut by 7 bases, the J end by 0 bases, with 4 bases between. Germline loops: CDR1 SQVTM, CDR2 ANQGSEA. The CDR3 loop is CSAGSGNTIYF. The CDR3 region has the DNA TGCAGCGCCGGCTCTGGAAACACCATATATTTT.

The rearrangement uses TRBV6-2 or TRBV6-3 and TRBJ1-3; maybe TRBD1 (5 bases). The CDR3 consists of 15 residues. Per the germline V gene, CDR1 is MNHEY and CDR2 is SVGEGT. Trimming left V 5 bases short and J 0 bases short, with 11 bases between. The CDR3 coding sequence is TGTGCCAGCAGTCCGACAGTGTACTCTGGAAACACCATATATTTT. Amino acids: CASSPTVYSGNTIYF.

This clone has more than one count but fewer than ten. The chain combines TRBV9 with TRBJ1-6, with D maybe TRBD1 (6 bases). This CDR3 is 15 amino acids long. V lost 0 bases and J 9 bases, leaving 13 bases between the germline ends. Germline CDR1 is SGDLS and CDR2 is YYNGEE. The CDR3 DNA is TGTGCCAGCAGCGTAGCAGGGGTGGGAAGTTCACCCCTCCACTTT. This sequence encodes CASSVAGVGSSPLHF.

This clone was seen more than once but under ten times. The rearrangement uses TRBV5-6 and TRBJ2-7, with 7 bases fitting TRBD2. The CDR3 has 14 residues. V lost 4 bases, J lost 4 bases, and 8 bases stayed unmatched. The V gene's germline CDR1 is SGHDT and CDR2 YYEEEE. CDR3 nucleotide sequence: TGTGCCAGCAGCATGAAGCGGGGTGTATACGAGCAGTACTTC. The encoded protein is CASSMKRGVYEQYF.

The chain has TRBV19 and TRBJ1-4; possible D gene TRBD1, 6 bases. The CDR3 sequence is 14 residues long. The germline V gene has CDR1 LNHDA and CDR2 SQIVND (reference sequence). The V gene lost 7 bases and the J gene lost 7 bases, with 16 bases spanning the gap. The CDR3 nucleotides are TGTGCCAGTACCATCACAGGGAGTCGTGAAAAACTGTTTTTT. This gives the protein CASTITGSREKLFF. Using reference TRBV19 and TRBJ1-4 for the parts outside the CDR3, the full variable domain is DGGITQSPKYLFRKEGQNVTLSCEQNLNHDAMYWYRQDPGQGLRLIYYSQIVNDFQKGDIAEGYSVSREKKESFPLTVTSAQKNPTAFYLCASTITGSREKLFFGSGTQLSVL.

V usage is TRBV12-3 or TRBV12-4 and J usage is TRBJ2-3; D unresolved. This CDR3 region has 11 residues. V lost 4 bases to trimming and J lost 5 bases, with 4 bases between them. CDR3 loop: CASSSLDTQYF. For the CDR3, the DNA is TGTGCCAGCAGTTCCTTAGATACGCAGTATTTT.

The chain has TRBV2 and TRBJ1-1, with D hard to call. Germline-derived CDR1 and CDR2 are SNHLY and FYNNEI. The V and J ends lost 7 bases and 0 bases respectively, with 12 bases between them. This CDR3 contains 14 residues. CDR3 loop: CASTWNRVNTEAFF. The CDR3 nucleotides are TGTGCCAGCACCTGGAACAGAGTGAACACTGAAGCTTTCTTT.

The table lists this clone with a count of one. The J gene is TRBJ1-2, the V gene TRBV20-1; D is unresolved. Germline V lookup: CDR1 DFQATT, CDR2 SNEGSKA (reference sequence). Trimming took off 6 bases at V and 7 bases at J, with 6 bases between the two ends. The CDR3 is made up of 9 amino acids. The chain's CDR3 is CSAGGGYTF. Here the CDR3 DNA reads TGCAGTGCGGGAGGTGGCTACACCTTC.

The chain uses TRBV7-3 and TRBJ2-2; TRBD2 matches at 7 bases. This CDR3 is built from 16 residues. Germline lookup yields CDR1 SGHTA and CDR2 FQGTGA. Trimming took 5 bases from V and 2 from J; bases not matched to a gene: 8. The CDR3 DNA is TGTGCCAGCAGCCGCTCCGGACTAGTAAACACCGGGGAGCTGTTTTTT. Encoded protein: CASSRSGLVNTGELFF.

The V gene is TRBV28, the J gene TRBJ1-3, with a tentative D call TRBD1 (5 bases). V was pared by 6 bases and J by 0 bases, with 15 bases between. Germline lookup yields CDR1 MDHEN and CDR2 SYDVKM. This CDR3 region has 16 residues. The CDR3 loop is CASRGWEGSSGNTIYF. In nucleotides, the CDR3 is TGTGCCAGCAGGGGGTGGGAGGGGAGCTCTGGAAACACCATATATTTT.

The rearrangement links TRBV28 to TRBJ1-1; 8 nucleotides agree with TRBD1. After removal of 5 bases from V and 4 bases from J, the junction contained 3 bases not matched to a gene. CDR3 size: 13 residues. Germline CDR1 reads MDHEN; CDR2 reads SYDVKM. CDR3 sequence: CASSIDRGTEAFF. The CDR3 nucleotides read TGTGCCAGCAGTATCGACAGGGGCACTGAAGCTTTCTTT.

The CDR3: CASSTRQAPYEQYF. CDR3 bases: TGTGCCAGCAGTACCCGACAGGCCCCCTACGAGCAGTACTTC. The V call is TRBV6-5, the J call TRBJ2-7; TRBD1 might be the D (6 bases). The CDR3 runs 14 residues. Germline CDR1 reads MNHEY; CDR2 reads SVGAGI. Trimming shortened V by 5 bases and J by 2 bases, and 13 bases separated the two germline ends.

CDR3 DNA: TGTGCCAGTAGTGCACAGGGCACAATGAACACTGAAGCTTTCTTT. Encoded protein: CASSAQGTMNTEAFF. The chain joins TRBV19 to TRBJ1-1; a possible D gene is TRBD1 (6 bases). CDR3 length equals 15 residues. Germline V CDR1 and CDR2: LNHDA, SQIVND (reference sequence). The germline V and J ends were trimmed by 5 bases and 0 bases, with 13 bases remaining between them.

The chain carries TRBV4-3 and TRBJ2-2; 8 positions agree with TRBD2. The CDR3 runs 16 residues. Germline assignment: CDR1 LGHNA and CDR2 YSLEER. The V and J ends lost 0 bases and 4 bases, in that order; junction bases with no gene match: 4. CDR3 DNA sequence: TGCGCCAGCAGCCAAGAGTGGACTAGCCCCACCGGGGAGCTGTTTTTT. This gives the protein CASSQEWTSPTGELFF.

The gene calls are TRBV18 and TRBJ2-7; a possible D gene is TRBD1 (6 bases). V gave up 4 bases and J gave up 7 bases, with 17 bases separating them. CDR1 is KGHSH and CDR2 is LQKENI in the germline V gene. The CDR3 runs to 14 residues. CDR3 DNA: TGTGCCAGCTCACGGGCCGATTTTACAGGGGAGCAGTACTTC. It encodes CASSRADFTGEQYF.

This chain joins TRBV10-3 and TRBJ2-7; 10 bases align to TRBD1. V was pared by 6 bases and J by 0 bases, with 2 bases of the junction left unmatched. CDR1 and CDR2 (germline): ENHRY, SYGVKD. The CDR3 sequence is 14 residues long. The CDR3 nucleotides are TGTGCCATCAGGGGGACAGGGGTCTCCTACGAGCAGTACTTC. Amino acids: CAIRGTGVSYEQYF.

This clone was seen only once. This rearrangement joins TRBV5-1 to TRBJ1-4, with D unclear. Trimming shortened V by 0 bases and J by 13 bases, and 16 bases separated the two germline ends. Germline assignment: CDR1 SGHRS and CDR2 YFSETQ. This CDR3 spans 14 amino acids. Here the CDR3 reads CASSLGGSRGGLFF. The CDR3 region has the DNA TGCGCCAGCAGCTTGGGAGGCAGCCGGGGTGGACTGTTTTTT.

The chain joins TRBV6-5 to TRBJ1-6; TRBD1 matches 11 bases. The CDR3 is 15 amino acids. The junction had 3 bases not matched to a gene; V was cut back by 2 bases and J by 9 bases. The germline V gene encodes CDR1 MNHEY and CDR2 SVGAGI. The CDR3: CASSYTGTGGSPLHF. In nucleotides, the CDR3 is TGTGCCAGCAGTTACACCGGGACAGGGGGTTCACCCCTCCACTTT.

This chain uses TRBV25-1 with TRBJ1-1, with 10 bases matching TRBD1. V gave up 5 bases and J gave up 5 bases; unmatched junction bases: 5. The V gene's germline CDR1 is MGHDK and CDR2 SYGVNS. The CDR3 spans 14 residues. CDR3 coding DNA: TGTGCCAGCAGTTTTGGGACAGGGGAAACTGAAGCTTTCTTT. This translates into CASSFGTGETEAFF.

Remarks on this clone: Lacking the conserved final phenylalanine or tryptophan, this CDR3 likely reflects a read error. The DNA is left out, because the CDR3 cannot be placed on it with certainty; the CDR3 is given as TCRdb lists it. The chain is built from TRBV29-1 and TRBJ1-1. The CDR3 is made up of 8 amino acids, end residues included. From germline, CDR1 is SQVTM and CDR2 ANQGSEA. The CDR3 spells CSVDRGGI.